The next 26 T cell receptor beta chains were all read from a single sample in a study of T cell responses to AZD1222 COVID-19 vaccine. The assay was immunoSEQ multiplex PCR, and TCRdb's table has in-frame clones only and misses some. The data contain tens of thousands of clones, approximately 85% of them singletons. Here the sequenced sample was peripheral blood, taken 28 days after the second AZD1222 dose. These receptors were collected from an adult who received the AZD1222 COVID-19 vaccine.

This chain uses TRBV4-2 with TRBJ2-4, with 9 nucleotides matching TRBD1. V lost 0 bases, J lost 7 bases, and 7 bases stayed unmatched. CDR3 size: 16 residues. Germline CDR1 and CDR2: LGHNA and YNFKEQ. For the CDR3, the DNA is TGTGCCAGCAGCCAAGACGAGGGACAGGGAGGCAACATTCAGTACTTC. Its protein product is CASSQDEGQGGNIQYF.

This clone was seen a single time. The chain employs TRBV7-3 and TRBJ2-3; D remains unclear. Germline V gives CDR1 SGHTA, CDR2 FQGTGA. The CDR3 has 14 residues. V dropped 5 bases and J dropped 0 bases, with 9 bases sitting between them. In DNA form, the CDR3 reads TGTGCCAGCAGCCCGAACCCTAGCACAGATACGCAGTATTTT. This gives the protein CASSPNPSTDTQYF.

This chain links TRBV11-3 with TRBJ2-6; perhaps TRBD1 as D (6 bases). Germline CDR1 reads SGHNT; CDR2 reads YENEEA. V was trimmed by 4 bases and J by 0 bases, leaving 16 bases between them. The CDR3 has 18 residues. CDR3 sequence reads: CASSSGRGFYSGANVLTF. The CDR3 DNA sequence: TGTGCCAGCAGCTCTGGCAGGGGATTTTACTCTGGGGCCAACGTCCTGACTTTC.

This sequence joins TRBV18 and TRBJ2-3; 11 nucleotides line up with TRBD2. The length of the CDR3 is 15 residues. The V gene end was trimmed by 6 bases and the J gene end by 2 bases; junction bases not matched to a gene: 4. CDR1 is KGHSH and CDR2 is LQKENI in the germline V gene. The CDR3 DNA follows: TGTGCCAGCTCGGGGACTAGCGGATTCACAGATACGCAGTATTTT. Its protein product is CASSGTSGFTDTQYF. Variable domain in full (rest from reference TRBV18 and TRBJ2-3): NAGVMQNPRHLVRRRGQEARLRCSPMKGHSHVYWYRQLPEEGLKFMVYLQKENIIDESGMPKERFSAEFPKEGPSILRIQQVVRGDSAAYFCASSGTSGFTDTQYFGPGTRLTVL.

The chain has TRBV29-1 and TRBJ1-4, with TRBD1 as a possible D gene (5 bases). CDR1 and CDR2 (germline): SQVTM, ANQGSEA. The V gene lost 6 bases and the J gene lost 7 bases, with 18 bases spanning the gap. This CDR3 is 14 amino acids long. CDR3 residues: CSVVRGTGSEKLFF. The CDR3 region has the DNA TGCAGCGTCGTTAGGGGCACGGGCAGTGAAAAACTGTTTTTT.

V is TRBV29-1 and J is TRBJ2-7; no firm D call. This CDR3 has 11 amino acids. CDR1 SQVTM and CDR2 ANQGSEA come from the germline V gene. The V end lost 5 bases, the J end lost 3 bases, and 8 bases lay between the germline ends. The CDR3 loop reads CSVRTLYEQYF. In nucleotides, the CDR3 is TGCAGCGTTCGGACCCTCTACGAGCAGTACTTC.

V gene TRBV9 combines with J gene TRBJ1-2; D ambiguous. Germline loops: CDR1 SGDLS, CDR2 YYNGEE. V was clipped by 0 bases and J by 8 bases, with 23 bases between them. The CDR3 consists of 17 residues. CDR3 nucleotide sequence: TGTGCCAGCAGCGTAGGGAAGGATAGGGAAAGAAAGGTGGGCTACACCTTC. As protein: CASSVGKDRERKVGYTF. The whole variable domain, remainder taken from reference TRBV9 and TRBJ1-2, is DSGVTQTPKHLITATGQRVTLRCSPRSGDLSVYWYQQSLDQGLQFLIQYYNGEERAKGNILERFSAQQFPDLHSELNLSSLELGDSALYFCASSVGKDRERKVGYTFGSGTRLTVV.

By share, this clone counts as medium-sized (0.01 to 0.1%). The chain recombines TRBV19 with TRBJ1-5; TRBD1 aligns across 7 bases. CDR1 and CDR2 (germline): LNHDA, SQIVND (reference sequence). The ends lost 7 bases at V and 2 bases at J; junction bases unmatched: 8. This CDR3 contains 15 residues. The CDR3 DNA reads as TGTGCCAGTACCCTCGGACAGGCTCGCAATCAGCCCCAGCATTTT. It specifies CASTLGQARNQPQHF. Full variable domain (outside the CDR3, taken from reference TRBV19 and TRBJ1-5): DGGITQSPKYLFRKEGQNVTLSCEQNLNHDAMYWYRQDPGQGLRLIYYSQIVNDFQKGDIAEGYSVSREKKESFPLTVTSAQKNPTAFYLCASTLGQARNQPQHFGDGTRLSIL.

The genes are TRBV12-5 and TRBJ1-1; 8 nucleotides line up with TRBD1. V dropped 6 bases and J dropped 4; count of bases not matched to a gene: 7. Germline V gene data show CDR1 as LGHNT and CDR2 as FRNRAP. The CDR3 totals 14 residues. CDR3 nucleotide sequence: TGTGCTAGTGGGCATGACAGGGGATTCACTGAAGCTTTCTTT. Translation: CASGHDRGFTEAFF. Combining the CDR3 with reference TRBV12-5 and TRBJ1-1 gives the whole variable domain DARVTQTPRHKVTEMGQEVTMRCQPILGHNTVFWYRQTMMQGLELLAYFRNRAPLDDSGMPKDRFSAEMPDATLATLKIQPSEPRDSAVYFCASGHDRGFTEAFFGQGTRLTVV.

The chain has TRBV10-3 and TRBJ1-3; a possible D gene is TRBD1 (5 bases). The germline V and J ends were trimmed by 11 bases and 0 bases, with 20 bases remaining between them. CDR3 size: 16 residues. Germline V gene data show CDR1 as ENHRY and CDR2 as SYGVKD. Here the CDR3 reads CAAQGGAASSGNTIYF. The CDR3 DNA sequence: TGTGCCGCCCAAGGAGGGGCAGCTAGCTCTGGAAACACCATATATTTT.

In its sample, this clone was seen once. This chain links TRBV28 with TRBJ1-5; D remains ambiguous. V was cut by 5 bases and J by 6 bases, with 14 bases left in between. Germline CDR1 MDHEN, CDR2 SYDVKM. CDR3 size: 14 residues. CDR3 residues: CASSRLGRVQPQHF. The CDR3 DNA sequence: TGTGCCAGCAGTCGTCTGGGTCGAGTTCAGCCCCAGCATTTT.

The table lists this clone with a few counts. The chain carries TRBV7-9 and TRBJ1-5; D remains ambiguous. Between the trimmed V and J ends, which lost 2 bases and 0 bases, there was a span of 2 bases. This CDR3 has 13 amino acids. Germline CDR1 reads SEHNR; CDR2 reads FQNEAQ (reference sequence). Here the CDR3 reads CASSLNSNQPQHF. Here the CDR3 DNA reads TGTGCCAGCAGCTTAAATAGCAATCAGCCCCAGCATTTT.

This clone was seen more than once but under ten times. This CDR3 reads CAFAGTPDQPQHF. CDR3 DNA: TGTGCCTTCGCCGGGACTCCCGATCAGCCCCAGCATTTT. V and J are TRBV30 and TRBJ1-5, with D possibly TRBD1 on 5 matching bases. Trimming shortened V by 7 bases and J by 5 bases, and 15 bases separated the two germline ends. CDR3 length: 13 residues. Per the germline V gene, CDR1 is GTSNPN and CDR2 is SVGIG (reference sequence).

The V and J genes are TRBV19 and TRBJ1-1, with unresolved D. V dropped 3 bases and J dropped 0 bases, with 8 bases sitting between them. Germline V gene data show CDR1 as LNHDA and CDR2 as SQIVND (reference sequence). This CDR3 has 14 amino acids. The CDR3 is CASSIPGLNTEAFF. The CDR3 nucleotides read TGTGCCAGTAGTATCCCGGGATTGAACACTGAAGCTTTCTTT.

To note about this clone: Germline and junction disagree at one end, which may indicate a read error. The CDR3 DNA sequence: TGTGCCAGCAGCCCCGCAGGGAACTCTGAAGCTTTCTTT. As protein: CASSPAGNSEAFF. The chain has TRBV6-5 and TRBJ1-1, with D maybe TRBD1 (5 bases). Germline V gene sequence: CDR1 MNHEY, CDR2 SVGAGI. This CDR3 contains 13 residues.

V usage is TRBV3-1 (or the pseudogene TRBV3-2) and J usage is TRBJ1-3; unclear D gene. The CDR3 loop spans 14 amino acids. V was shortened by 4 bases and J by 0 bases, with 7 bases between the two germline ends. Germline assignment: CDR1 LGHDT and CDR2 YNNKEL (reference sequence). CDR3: CASSPRDSGNTIYF. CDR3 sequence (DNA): TGTGCCAGCAGCCCCCGGGACTCTGGAAACACCATATATTTT.

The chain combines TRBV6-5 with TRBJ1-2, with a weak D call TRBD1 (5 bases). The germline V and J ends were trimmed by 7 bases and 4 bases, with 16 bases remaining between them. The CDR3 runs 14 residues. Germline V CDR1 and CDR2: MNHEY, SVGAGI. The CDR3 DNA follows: TGTGCCAGCAACGCAGGGTGGGGTTCCTATGGCTACACCTTC. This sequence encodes CASNAGWGSYGYTF.

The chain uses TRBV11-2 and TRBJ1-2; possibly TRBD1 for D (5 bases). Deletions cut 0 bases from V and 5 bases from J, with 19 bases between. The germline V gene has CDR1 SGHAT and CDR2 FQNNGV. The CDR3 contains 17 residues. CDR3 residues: CASSLDEVTGTGYGYTF. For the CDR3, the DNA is TGTGCCAGCAGCTTAGATGAGGTGACCGGGACGGGGTATGGCTACACCTTC.

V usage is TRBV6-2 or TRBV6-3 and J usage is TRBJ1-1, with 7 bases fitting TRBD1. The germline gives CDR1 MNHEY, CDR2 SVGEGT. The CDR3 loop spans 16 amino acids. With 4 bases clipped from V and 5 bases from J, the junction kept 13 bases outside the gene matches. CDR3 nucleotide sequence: TGTGCCAGCAGTTTCCCAGGGGGACAAAAGGGAACTGAAGCTTTCTTT. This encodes CASSFPGGQKGTEAFF.

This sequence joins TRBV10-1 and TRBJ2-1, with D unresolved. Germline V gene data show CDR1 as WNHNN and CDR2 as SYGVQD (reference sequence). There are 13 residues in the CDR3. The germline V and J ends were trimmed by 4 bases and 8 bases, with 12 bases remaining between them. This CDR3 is CASSVDLGDEQFF. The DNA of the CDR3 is TGCGCCAGCAGTGTCGATCTCGGCGATGAGCAGTTCTTC.

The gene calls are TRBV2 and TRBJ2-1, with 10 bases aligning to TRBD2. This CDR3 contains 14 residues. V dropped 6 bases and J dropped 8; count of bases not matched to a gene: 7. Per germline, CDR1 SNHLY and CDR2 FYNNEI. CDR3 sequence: CASRSGGASHEQFF. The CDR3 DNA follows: TGTGCCAGCAGGAGCGGGGGGGCGTCCCATGAGCAGTTCTTC.

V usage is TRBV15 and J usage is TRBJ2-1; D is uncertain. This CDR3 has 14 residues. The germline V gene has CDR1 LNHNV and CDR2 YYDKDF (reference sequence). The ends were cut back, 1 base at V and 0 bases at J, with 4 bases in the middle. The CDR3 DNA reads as TGTGCCACCAGCAGAGGTTTCTCCTACAATGAGCAGTTCTTC. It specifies CATSRGFSYNEQFF.

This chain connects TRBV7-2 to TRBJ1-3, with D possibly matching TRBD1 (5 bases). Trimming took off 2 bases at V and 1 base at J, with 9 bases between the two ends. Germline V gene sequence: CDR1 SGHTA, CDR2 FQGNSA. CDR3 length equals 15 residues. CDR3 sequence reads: CASSLYQGSGNTIYF. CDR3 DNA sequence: TGTGCCAGCAGCTTATATCAGGGATCTGGAAACACCATATATTTT.

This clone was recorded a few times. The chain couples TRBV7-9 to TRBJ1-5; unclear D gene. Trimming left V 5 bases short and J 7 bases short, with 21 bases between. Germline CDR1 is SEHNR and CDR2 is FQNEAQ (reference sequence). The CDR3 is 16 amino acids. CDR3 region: CASSRPPKQEKQPQHF. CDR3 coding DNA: TGTGCCAGCAGCCGCCCCCCGAAGCAGGAGAAACAGCCCCAGCATTTT.

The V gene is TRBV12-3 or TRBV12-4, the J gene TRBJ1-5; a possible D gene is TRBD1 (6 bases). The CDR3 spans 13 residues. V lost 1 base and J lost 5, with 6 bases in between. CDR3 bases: TGTGCCAGCAGTTTAGACAGGGATCAGCCCCAGCATTTT. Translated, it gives CASSLDRDQPQHF.

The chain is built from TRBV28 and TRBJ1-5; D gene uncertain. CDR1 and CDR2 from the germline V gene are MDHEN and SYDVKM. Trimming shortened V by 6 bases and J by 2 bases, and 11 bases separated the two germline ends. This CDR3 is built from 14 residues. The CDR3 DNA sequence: TGTGCCAGCAGCCGCGGCTGGGGCAATCAGCCCCAGCATTTT. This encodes CASSRGWGNQPQHF. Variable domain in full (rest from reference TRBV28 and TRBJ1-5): DVKVTQSSRYLVKRTGEKVFLECVQDMDHENMFWYRQDPGLGLRLIYFSYDVKMKEKGDIPEGYSVSREKKERFSLILESASTNQTSMYLCASSRGWGNQPQHFGDGTRLSIL.